The T cell receptor beta chain under discussion was sequenced for a study of CD8 T cells in Susac syndrome. Random hexamers were used to reverse transcribe 0.5 to 1 ug of RNA. One entry per CDR3 protein results from TCRdb running MiXCR on the immunoSEQ multiplex PCR reads. In the table there are 200,000 to 250,000 distinct CDR3 sequences, roughly 94% of which are singletons. The specimen was CD4+ T cells from PBMCs. The source is a human donor with multiple sclerosis.

CDR3 bases: TGTGCCAGCAGCTTACTCGGTGACTATGGCTACACCTTC. This encodes CASSLLGDYGYTF. This chain connects TRBV5-6 to TRBJ1-2; D remains unclear. Germline V gene data show CDR1 as SGHDT and CDR2 as YYEEEE. The CDR3 covers 13 residues. V lost 2 bases, J lost 3 bases, and 8 bases lay in between.